This is a list of T cell receptor beta chains from one sample in a study of prognosis after radiotherapy for stage I lung cancer. TCRdb reprocessed the multiplex PCR reads with MiXCR, giving one entry per CDR3 protein. The repertoire holds about 47,000 distinct CDR3 sequences, with 30% to 40% as singletons. Sequences were derived from PBMCs, sampled before or after stereotactic body radiation therapy (not recorded which). The receptors stem from a donor aged 50 or older with non-small cell lung cancer. Each CDR3 is given with its conserved first and last residue. D genes are given only for firm matches. Only some rows state a clone size, as once, few, many or a class for expanded clones.

TGTGCCAGCAGCCGCCCGGCGGGGGAAAAACTGTTTTTT,CASSRPAGEKLFF,TRBV11-3,.,TRBJ1-4,many
TGTGCCAGCAGCTTAGGAGGGGGAGCACCTTCCTACAATGAGCAGTTCTTC,CASSLGGGAPSYNEQFF,TRBV7-9,.,TRBJ2-1,many
TGCGCCAGCACCTCCCAAGGCCTGGCGGGGAATGAGCAGTTCTTC,CASTSQGLAGNEQFF,TRBV5-1,.,TRBJ2-1,many
TGTGCCAGCAGCTTACTGGCTAGCGGGAGGGTTGGTACGCAGTATTTT,CASSLLASGRVGTQYF,TRBV7-8,TRBD2,TRBJ2-3,many
TGTGCCAGCAGCCAAGATTTTTATGAAGCTTTCTTT,CASSQDFYEAFF,TRBV3-1,.,TRBJ1-1,many
TGTGCCAGCAGTACACCAGGAACAACTAATGAAAAACTGTTTTTT,CASSTPGTTNEKLFF,TRBV28,.,TRBJ1-4,.
TGCAGTGCTACAGAAGGGTACTCCAAGTATTTATTC,CSATEGYSKYLF,TRBV20-1,.,TRBJ2-4,.
TGTGCCAGCTCACCGAACCGGGACAGTGAAGCTTTCTTT,CASSPNRDSEAFF,TRBV18,TRBD1,TRBJ1-1,many
TGCGCCAGCAGCCGGGCCGGGACTAGCTCCTACAATGAGCAGTTCTTC,CASSRAGTSSYNEQFF,TRBV5-1,TRBD2,TRBJ2-1,many
TGTGCCAGTAGCCTGGGACGGATGAACTATAGCTACACCTTC,CASSLGRMNYSYTF,TRBV19,.,TRBJ1-2,many
TGTGCCAGCAGCCAAGGTCCTTCTCAGGCGTACTCTGGAAACACCATATATTTT,CASSQGPSQAYSGNTIYF,TRBV3-1,.,TRBJ1-3,many
TGTGCCAGCAAAAACAGGGATCGAATGGGCGGATACACCTTC,CASKNRDRMGGYTF,TRBV6-2/TRBV6-3,.,TRBJ1-2,.
TGTGCCAGCAGCCAAGTTTTCGGGCAGGGGTTAGAACAACTGTTTTTT,CASSQVFGQGLEQLFF,TRBV3-1,.,TRBJ1-4,many
TGTGCCAGCAGAAGGGGACTAGTCAATCAGTACGGGGAGCTGTTTTTT,CASRRGLVNQYGELFF,TRBV6-8,TRBD2,TRBJ2-2,many
TGTGCCAGCAGCGTCGATCAGGGGGCCACTGAAGCTTTCTTT,CASSVDQGATEAFF,TRBV9,TRBD1,TRBJ1-1,many
TGTGCCAGCGGCCGGGACAGGGGGGGAGAGACCCAGTACTTC,CASGRDRGGETQYF,TRBV5-6,TRBD1,TRBJ2-5,.
TGTGCCAGCAGCTTAGTATGGGCAGGTTTAAATCAGCCCCAGCATTTT,CASSLVWAGLNQPQHF,TRBV7-2,.,TRBJ1-5,.
TGTGCCAGCAGCTTAGCGAAGTCGACAGGAGGGGACCGGGAGCTGTTTTTT,CASSLAKSTGGDRELFF,TRBV7-6,.,TRBJ2-2,.
TGTGCCAGCAGCTCTCACACGGAGACCTACGAGCAGTACTTC,CASSSHTETYEQYF,TRBV6-1,.,TRBJ2-7,many
TGCAGTGCTTCGCGGGGCTCCATGAACACTGAAGCTTTCTTT,CSASRGSMNTEAFF,TRBV20-1,.,TRBJ1-1,many
TGTGCCAGCAGTTTTTTCCTAGCGGGGAGCGGGGATGAGCAGTTCTTC,CASSFFLAGSGDEQFF,TRBV12-3/TRBV12-4,TRBD2,TRBJ2-1,.
TGTGCCAGTAGTTACATCGGGAGAACCGGGGAGCTGTTTTTT,CASSYIGRTGELFF,TRBV19,.,TRBJ2-2,.
TGTGCCAGCTCACCGATGGACACCTTGGAGGACGAGCAGTACTTC,CASSPMDTLEDEQYF,TRBV18,.,TRBJ2-7,many
TGTGCTAGCAGCCCGGGGGGAAATACGCAGTATTTT,CASSPGGNTQYF,TRBV7-7,TRBD2,TRBJ2-3,many